A single sample is the source of the 24 T cell receptor beta chains below, sequenced in a study of control samples from healthy donors and cancer patients. TCRdb keeps only in-frame clones here, not all; method: immunoSEQ multiplex PCR. Among about 73,000 clones listed, roughly 87% were seen once. Sequencing was performed on blood. Receptors were obtained from a woman between 50 and 59 years old in good health.

V usage is TRBV10-3 and J usage is TRBJ1-3, with D possibly matching TRBD1 (6 bases). The germline V gene has CDR1 ENHRY and CDR2 SYGVKD. The CDR3 length is 14 residues. V lost 6 bases to trimming and J lost 4 bases, with 13 bases between them. The CDR3 region is CAISSGGFGNTIYF. The CDR3 DNA reads TGTGCCATCAGCTCCGGGGGCTTCGGAAACACCATATATTTT.

V usage is TRBV5-1 and J usage is TRBJ2-1; unclear D gene. V lost 1 base and J 8 bases, leaving 7 bases between the germline ends. This CDR3 spans 12 amino acids. Germline assignment: CDR1 SGHRS and CDR2 YFSETQ. The CDR3 reads CASSLWTDEQFF. The CDR3 DNA is TGCGCCAGCAGCTTGTGGACGGATGAGCAGTTCTTC.

CDR3 sequence: CASSLPAGTQYF. CDR3 sequence (DNA): TGTGCCAGCAGCTTACCAGCGGGAACGCAGTATTTT. This chain links TRBV7-3 with TRBJ2-3; 7 positions agree with TRBD2. Trimming removed 2 bases from V and 9 bases from J; junction bases left unmatched: 2. CDR1 is SGHTA, CDR2 FQGTGA, per germline. CDR3 size: 12 residues.

This rearrangement joins TRBV9 to TRBJ1-2, with D tentatively TRBD1 (5 bases). The V gene lost 4 bases and the J gene lost 4 bases, with 14 bases spanning the gap. The CDR3 length is 14 residues. CDR1 SGDLS and CDR2 YYNGEE come from the germline V gene. CDR3 amino acids: CASSREGAGYGYTF. CDR3 sequence (DNA): TGTGCCAGCAGCAGAGAAGGGGCCGGCTATGGCTACACCTTC. The whole variable domain, remainder taken from reference TRBV9 and TRBJ1-2, is DSGVTQTPKHLITATGQRVTLRCSPRSGDLSVYWYQQSLDQGLQFLIQYYNGEERAKGNILERFSAQQFPDLHSELNLSSLELGDSALYFCASSREGAGYGYTFGSGTRLTVV.

The chain combines TRBV9 with TRBJ2-5; D is possibly TRBD2 (6 bases). This CDR3 contains 15 residues. Per the germline V gene, CDR1 is SGDLS and CDR2 is YYNGEE. V was clipped by 4 bases and J by 0 bases, with 13 bases between them. CDR3 amino acids: CASSQTGGYQETQYF. As DNA, the CDR3 is TGTGCCAGCAGCCAAACTGGGGGGTACCAAGAGACCCAGTACTTC.

The chain has TRBV6-6 and TRBJ2-7; 10 nucleotides line up with TRBD1. This CDR3 is built from 14 residues. The ends lost 6 bases at V and 5 bases at J; junction bases unmatched: 7. Germline CDR1 MNHNY, CDR2 SVGAGI (reference sequence). The chain's CDR3 is CASSQAGQGDEQYF. CDR3 coding DNA: TGTGCCAGCAGCCAAGCCGGACAGGGGGACGAGCAGTACTTC.

This clone was recorded once. This sequence joins TRBV9 and TRBJ2-3; 8 nucleotides match TRBD1. The V segment lost 3 bases and the J segment 4 bases; nucleotides outside the gene matches: 10. The CDR3 extends over 16 amino acids. Germline CDR1 SGDLS, CDR2 YYNGEE. Written as DNA, the CDR3 is TGTGCCAGCAGCGACCCCCCGACAGGGGCTGCAGATACGCAGTATTTT. The encoded protein is CASSDPPTGAADTQYF.

On this clone: An end of the junction does not agree with germline; a read error may underlie this. The chain joins TRBV2 to TRBJ2-3, with D perhaps matching TRBD2 (6 bases). CDR1 SNHLY and CDR2 FYNNEI come from the germline V gene. The CDR3 has 15 residues. The CDR3 bases are TGTGCCAGCAGTCAAGCGGGCGGTTCGACAGATACGCAGTATTTT. As protein: CASSQAGGSTDTQYF.

The gene calls are TRBV28 and TRBJ2-4, with D unclear. Germline V lookup: CDR1 MDHEN, CDR2 SYDVKM. The length of the CDR3 is 13 residues. V was clipped by 5 bases and J by 8 bases, with 13 bases between them. In nucleotides, the CDR3 is TGTGCCAGCAGTGAACAGTGGTTGGACATTCAGTACTTC. Amino acid sequence: CASSEQWLDIQYF.

This clone was picked up one time. This chain connects TRBV3-1 (or the pseudogene TRBV3-2) to TRBJ1-2; D is unclear. The CDR3 extends over 13 amino acids. Trimming shortened V by 4 bases and J by 0 bases, and 6 bases separated the two germline ends. The germline CDR1 and CDR2 sequences are LGHDT and YNNKEL (reference sequence). The CDR3 protein is CASSPGTNYGYTF. In DNA form, the CDR3 reads TGTGCCAGCAGCCCCGGAACTAACTATGGCTACACCTTC.

V is TRBV19 and J is TRBJ2-1; 10 nucleotides agree with TRBD2. This CDR3 spans 12 amino acids. The ends lost 4 bases at V and 15 bases at J; junction bases unmatched: 6. Germline V gene data show CDR1 as LNHDA and CDR2 as SQIVND (reference sequence). The CDR3 is CASSTSGSRLFF. The CDR3 DNA reads TGTGCCAGTAGTACTAGCGGGAGTAGACTGTTCTTC.

The chain uses TRBV30 and TRBJ2-3; D not resolved. Germline V lookup: CDR1 GTSNPN, CDR2 SVGIG (reference sequence). Trimming took off 4 bases at V and 12 bases at J, with 14 bases between the two ends. The length of the CDR3 is 11 residues. CDR3 region: CAWTPLASQYF. CDR3 coding DNA: TGTGCCTGGACCCCCCTCGCCTCCCAGTATTTT.

This sequence joins TRBV20-1 and TRBJ2-3; D is undetermined. The CDR3 loop spans 12 amino acids. V lost 3 bases and J 3 bases, leaving 7 bases between the germline ends. Germline V gene data show CDR1 as DFQATT and CDR2 as SNEGSKA (reference sequence). The CDR3 reads CSASLVTDTQYF. As DNA, the CDR3 is TGCAGTGCTAGTTTGGTAACAGATACGCAGTATTTT.

The chain links TRBV12-5 to TRBJ1-1; no clear D gene. Germline V gene sequence: CDR1 LGHNT, CDR2 FRNRAP. V was shortened by 1 base and J by 6 bases, with 9 bases between the two germline ends. This CDR3 has 13 residues. The CDR3 here is CASGLGGLAEAFF. DNA for the CDR3: TGTGCTAGTGGTTTGGGGGGTTTGGCTGAAGCTTTCTTT.

This sequence joins TRBV5-4 and TRBJ2-3; 11 positions agree with TRBD2. Germline V gene data show CDR1 as SGHNT and CDR2 as YYREEE (reference sequence). The CDR3 covers 17 residues. The trim removed 4 bases at V and 4 bases at J, leaving 11 bases unmatched. The CDR3 coding sequence is TGTGCCAGCAGCGGAATCTTACTAGCGGGAGTGGCAGATACGCAGTATTTT. Translated: CASSGILLAGVADTQYF.

The chain uses TRBV28 and TRBJ1-1; 7 bases match TRBD1. CDR1 MDHEN and CDR2 SYDVKM come from the germline V gene. There are 13 residues in the CDR3. Trimming at V came to 7 bases and at J to 6 bases, leaving 8 bases not matched to a gene. The CDR3 sequence: CASINSRGAEAFF. CDR3 nucleotides: TGTGCCAGCATCAATTCCAGGGGGGCTGAAGCTTTCTTT.

This chain links TRBV19 with TRBJ1-2, with 7 bases matching TRBD1. Germline V lookup: CDR1 LNHDA, CDR2 SQIVND (reference sequence). The V segment lost 5 bases and the J segment 4 bases; nucleotides outside the gene matches: 4. The CDR3 is 13 amino acids. CDR3 nucleotide sequence: TGTGCCAGTAGTCCCTGGACAGGCTATGGCTACACCTTC. This sequence encodes CASSPWTGYGYTF.

DNA of the CDR3: TGTGCCAGCAGTTCCGCCGGGACAATGGAGGAGACCCAGTACTTC. As protein: CASSSAGTMEETQYF. The chain links TRBV27 to TRBJ2-5; weak D call: TRBD1 (6 bases). V gave up 4 bases and J gave up 5 bases, with 17 bases separating them. Germline V gene data show CDR1 as MNHEY and CDR2 as SMNVEV (reference sequence). The CDR3 extends over 15 amino acids.

The chain couples TRBV6-5 to TRBJ1-5; the D is unclear. Germline lookup yields CDR1 MNHEY and CDR2 SVGAGI. Trimming took 6 bases from V and 4 from J, leaving 13 bases between them. The CDR3 has 14 residues. CDR3 sequence reads: CASRPAVTNQPQHF. In DNA, the CDR3 is TGTGCCAGCAGGCCGGCAGTTACTAATCAGCCCCAGCATTTT.

V gene TRBV5-1 combines with J gene TRBJ1-1; D possibly corresponds to TRBD1 (6 bases). Trimming pared 2 bases from V and 0 bases from J, leaving 23 bases between. The CDR3 extends over 19 amino acids. Looked up from germline, CDR1 is SGHRS and CDR2 is YFSETQ. The CDR3, as DNA: TGCGCCAGCAGCTTTCTTACTCCGGGACACATTGTCATGAACACTGAAGCTTTCTTT. The encoded protein is CASSFLTPGHIVMNTEAFF.

This rearrangement joins TRBV10-3 to TRBJ2-3, with D possibly being TRBD2 (7 bases). The V end lost 7 bases, the J end lost 2 bases, and 16 bases lay between the germline ends. The CDR3 is made up of 15 amino acids. Germline V lookup: CDR1 ENHRY, CDR2 SYGVKD. CDR3 nucleotides: TGTGCCATCAACAGGGCGGGAGTGTCCACAGATACGCAGTATTTT. Translated: CAINRAGVSTDTQYF.

The chain recombines TRBV3-1 (or the pseudogene TRBV3-2) with TRBJ2-7; D ambiguous. The V and J ends lost 1 base and 6 bases respectively, with 7 bases between them. This CDR3 comprises 12 residues. CDR1 LGHDT and CDR2 YNNKEL come from the germline V gene (reference sequence). For the CDR3, the DNA is TGTGCCAGCAGCCAAGGACAACTCGAGCAGTACTTC. Its translation is CASSQGQLEQYF.

The chain couples TRBV2 to TRBJ2-3, with D perhaps matching TRBD1 or TRBD2 (6 bases each). Germline lookup yields CDR1 SNHLY and CDR2 FYNNEI. The V end was cut by 10 bases, the J end by 0 bases, with 14 bases between. There are 14 residues in the CDR3. For the CDR3, the DNA is TGTGCCACCAACCGGGGGCAAAGCACAGATACGCAGTATTTT. Its protein is CATNRGQSTDTQYF. The entire variable domain, with the rest obtained from reference TRBV2 and TRBJ2-3, is as follows: EPEVTQTPSHQVTQMGQEVILRCVPISNHLYFYWYRQILGQKVEFLVSFYNNEISEKSEIFDDQFSVERPDGSNFTLKIRSTKLEDSAMYFCATNRGQSTDTQYFGPGTRLTVL.

The CDR3 is CASTGPALGYTF. Written as DNA, the CDR3 is TGTGCCAGCACCGGACCGGCACTTGGCTACACCTTC. The chain recombines TRBV12-3 or TRBV12-4 with TRBJ1-2, with D unclear. Trimming took off 7 bases at V and 7 bases at J, with 13 bases between the two ends. The CDR3 covers 12 residues.